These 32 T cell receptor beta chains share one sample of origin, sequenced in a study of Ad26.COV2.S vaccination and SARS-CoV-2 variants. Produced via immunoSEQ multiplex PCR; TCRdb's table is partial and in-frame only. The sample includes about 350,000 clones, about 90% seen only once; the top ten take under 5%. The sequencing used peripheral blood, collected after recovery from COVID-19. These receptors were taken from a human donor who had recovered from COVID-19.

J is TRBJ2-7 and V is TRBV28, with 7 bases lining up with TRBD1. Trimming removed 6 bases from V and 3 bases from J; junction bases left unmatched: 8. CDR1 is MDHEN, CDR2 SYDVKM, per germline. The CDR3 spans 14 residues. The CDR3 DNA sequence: TGTGCCAGCAGCCCAACAGGGGAGATCTACGAGCAGTACTTC. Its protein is CASSPTGEIYEQYF.

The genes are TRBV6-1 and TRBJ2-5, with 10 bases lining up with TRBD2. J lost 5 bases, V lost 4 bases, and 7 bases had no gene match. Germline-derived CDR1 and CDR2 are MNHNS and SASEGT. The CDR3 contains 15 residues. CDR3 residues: CASSVASGGGETQYF. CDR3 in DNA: TGTGCCAGCAGTGTAGCGAGCGGGGGGGGTGAGACCCAGTACTTC.

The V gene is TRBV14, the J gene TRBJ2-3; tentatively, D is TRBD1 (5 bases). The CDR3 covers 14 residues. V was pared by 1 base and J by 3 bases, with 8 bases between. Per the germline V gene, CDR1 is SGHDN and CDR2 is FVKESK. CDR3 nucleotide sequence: TGTGCCAGCAGCCAAGGGACAAAGACAGATACGCAGTATTTT. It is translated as CASSQGTKTDTQYF.

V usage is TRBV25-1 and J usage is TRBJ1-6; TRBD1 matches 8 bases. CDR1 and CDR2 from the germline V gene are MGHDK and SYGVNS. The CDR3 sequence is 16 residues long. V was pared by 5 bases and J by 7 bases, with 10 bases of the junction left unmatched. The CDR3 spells CASSQGAGGGNSPLHF. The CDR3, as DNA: TGTGCCAGCAGTCAAGGGGCAGGGGGCGGAAATTCACCCCTCCACTTT.

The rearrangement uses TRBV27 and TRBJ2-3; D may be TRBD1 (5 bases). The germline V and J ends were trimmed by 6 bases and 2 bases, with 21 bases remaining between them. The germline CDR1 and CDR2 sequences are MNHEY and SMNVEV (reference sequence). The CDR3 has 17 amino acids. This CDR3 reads CASSWKSGLPFTDTQYF. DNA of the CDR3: TGTGCCAGCAGCTGGAAGTCAGGGCTCCCCTTCACAGATACGCAGTATTTT.

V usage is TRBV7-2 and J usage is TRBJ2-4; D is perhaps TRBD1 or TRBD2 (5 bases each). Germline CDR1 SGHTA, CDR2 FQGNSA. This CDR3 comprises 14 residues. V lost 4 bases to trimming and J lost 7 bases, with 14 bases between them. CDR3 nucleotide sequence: TGTGCCAGCAGCTGGACCGGGACCGGGAACATTCAGTACTTC. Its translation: CASSWTGTGNIQYF.

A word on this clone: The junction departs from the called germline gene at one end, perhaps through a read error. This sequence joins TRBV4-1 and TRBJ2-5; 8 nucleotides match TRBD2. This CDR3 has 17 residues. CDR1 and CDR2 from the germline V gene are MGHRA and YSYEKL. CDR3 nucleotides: TGCGCCAGCAGGCAAGGGGATAAGCGGGGGTCACAAGAGACCCAGTACTTC. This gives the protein CASRQGDKRGSQETQYF.

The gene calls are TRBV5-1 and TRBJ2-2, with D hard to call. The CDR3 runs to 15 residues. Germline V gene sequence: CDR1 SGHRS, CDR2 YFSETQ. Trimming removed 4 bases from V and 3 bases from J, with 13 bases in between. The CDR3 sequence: CASSQRPTDTGELFF. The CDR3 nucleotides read TGCGCCAGCAGCCAAAGGCCCACCGACACCGGGGAGCTGTTTTTT.

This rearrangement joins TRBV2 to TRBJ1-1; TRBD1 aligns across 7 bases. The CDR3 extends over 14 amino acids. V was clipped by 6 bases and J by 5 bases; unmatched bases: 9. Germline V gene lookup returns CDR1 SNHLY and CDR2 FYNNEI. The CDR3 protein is CASSGPRGRTEAFF. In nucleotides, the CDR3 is TGTGCCAGCAGCGGTCCAAGGGGGCGGACTGAAGCTTTCTTT.

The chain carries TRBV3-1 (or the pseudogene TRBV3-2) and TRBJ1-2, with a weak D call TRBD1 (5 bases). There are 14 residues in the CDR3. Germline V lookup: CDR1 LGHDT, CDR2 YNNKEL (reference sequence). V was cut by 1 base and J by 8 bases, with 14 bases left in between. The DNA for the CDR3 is TGTGCCAGCAGCCAAGGTGTGGGGACGGAGGGCTACACCTTC. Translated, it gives CASSQGVGTEGYTF.

The CDR3 is CASSAPTGGGPYGYTF. Written as DNA, the CDR3 is TGTGCCAGCAGTGCACCTACAGGAGGGGGCCCCTATGGCTACACCTTC. This sequence joins TRBV9 and TRBJ1-2; 7 nucleotides align to TRBD1. The CDR3 sequence is 16 residues long. Germline assignment: CDR1 SGDLS and CDR2 YYNGEE. The V and J ends lost 5 bases and 4 bases, in that order; junction bases with no gene match: 14.

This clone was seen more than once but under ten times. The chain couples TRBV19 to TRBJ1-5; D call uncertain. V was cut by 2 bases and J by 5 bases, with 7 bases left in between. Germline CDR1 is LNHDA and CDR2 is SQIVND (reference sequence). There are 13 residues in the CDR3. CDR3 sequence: CASSITGDQPQHF. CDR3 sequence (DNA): TGTGCCAGTAGTATAACGGGTGATCAGCCCCAGCATTTT.

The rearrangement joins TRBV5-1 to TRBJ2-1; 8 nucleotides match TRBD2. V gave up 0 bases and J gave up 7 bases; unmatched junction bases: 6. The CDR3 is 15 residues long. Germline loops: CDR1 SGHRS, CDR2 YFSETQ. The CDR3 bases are TGCGCCAGCAGCTTGGCTGTTAGCGGGGCTAATGAGCAGTTCTTC. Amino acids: CASSLAVSGANEQFF. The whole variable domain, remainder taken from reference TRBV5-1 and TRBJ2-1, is KAGVTQTPRYLIKTRGQQVTLSCSPISGHRSVSWYQQTPGQGLQFLFEYFSETQRNKGNFPGRFSGRQFSNSRSEMNVSTLELGDSALYLCASSLAVSGANEQFFGPGTRLTVL.

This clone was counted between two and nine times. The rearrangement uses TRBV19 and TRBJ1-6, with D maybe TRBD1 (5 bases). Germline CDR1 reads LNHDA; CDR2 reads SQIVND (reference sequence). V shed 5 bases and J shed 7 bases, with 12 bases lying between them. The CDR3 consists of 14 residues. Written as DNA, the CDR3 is TGTGCCAGTAGTTACGACAGAAGCAATTCACCCCTCCACTTT. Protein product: CASSYDRSNSPLHF.

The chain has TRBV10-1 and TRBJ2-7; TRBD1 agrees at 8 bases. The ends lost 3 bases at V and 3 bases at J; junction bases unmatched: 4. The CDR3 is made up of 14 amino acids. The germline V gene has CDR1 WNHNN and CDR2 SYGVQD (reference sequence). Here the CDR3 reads CASSEGTGDYEQYF. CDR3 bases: TGCGCCAGCAGTGAAGGGACAGGCGACTACGAGCAGTACTTC.

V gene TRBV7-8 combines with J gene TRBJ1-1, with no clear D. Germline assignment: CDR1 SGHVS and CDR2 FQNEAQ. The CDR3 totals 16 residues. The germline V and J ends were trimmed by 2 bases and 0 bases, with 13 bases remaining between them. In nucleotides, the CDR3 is TGTGCCAGCAGCTTACGGACTGCATTATTGAACACTGAAGCTTTCTTT. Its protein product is CASSLRTALLNTEAFF. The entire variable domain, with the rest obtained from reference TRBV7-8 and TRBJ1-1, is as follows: GAGVSQSPRYKVAKRGQDVALRCDPISGHVSLFWYQQALGQGPEFLTYFQNEAQLDKSGLPSDRFFAERPEGSVSTLKIQRTQQEDSAVYLCASSLRTALLNTEAFFGQGTRLTVV.

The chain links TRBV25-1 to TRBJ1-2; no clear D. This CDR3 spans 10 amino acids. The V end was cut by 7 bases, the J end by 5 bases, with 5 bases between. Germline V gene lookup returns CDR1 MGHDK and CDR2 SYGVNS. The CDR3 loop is CASKGYGYTF. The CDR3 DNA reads TGTGCCAGCAAGGGTTATGGCTACACCTTC.

CDR3 in DNA: TGTGCCAGCAGTTACTCCGCACAGTCCGTTACCTATGGCTACACCTTC. It yields the protein CASSYSAQSVTYGYTF. The chain couples TRBV6-5 to TRBJ1-2; no reliable D call. Germline CDR1 reads MNHEY; CDR2 reads SVGAGI. The CDR3 runs to 16 residues. Trimming took 0 bases from V and 4 from J, leaving 15 bases between them.

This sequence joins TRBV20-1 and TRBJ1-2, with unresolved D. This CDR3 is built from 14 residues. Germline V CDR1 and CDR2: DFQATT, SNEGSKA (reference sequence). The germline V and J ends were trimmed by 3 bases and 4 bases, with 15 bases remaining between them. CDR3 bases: TGCAGTGCTAGTAACCCTTGGACGGTCTATGGCTACACCTTC. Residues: CSASNPWTVYGYTF.

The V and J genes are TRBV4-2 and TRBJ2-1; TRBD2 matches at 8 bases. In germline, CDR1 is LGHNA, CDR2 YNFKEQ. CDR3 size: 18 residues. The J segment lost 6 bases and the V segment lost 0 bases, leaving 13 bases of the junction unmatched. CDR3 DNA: TGTGCCAGCAGCCAAGATCAGGTACTAAGCGGGGGCTCCAATGAGCAGTTCTTC. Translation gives CASSQDQVLSGGSNEQFF.

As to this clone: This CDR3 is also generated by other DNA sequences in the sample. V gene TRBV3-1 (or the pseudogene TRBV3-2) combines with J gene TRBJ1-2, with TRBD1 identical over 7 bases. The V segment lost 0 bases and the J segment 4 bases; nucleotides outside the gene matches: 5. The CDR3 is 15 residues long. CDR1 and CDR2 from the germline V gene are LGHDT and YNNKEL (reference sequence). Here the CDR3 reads CASSQDRQGGYGYTF. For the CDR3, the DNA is TGTGCCAGCAGCCAAGATAGACAGGGTGGCTATGGCTACACCTTC.

CDR3 amino acids: CASSISPRDNEQFF. The CDR3, as DNA: TGTGCCAGTAGTATATCGCCCAGGGACAATGAGCAGTTCTTC. The chain links TRBV19 to TRBJ2-1; a possible D gene is TRBD1 (5 bases). CDR1 and CDR2 (germline): LNHDA, SQIVND (reference sequence). The CDR3 runs to 14 residues. Trimming shortened V by 2 bases and J by 5 bases, and 10 bases separated the two germline ends.

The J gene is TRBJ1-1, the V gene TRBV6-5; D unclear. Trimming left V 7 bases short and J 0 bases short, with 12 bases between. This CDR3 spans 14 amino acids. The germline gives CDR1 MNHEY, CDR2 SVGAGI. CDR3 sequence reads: CASTPGLLNTEAFF. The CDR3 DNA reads TGTGCCAGCACCCCCGGACTCCTGAACACTGAAGCTTTCTTT.

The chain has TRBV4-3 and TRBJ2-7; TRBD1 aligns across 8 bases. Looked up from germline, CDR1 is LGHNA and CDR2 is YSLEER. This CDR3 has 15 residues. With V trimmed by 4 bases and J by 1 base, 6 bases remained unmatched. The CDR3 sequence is CASSPGQGGSYEQYF. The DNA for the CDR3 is TGCGCCAGCAGCCCTGGACAGGGTGGTTCCTACGAGCAGTACTTC.

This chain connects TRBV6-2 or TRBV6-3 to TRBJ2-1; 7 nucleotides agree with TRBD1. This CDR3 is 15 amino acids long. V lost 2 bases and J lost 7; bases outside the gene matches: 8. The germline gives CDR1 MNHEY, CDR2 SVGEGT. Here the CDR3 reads CASSYQTGSANEQFF. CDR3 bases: TGTGCCAGCAGTTACCAGACAGGGTCCGCTAATGAGCAGTTCTTC.

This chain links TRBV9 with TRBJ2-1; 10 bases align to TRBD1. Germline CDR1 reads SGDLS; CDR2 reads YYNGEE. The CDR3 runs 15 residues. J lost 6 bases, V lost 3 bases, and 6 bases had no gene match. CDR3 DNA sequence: TGTGCCAGCAGCGCGAGACAGGGGGCATCCAATGAGCAGTTCTTC. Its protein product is CASSARQGASNEQFF.

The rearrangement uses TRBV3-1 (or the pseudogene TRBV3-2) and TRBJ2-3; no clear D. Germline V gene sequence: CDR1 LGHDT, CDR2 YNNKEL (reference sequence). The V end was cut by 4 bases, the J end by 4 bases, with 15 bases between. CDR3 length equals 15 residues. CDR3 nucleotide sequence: TGTGCCAGCAGCCTACTCCCCGGGCGTCCAGATACGCAGTATTTT. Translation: CASSLLPGRPDTQYF.

The CDR3 coding sequence is TGTGCCAGCAGCCCGGTAGGAGTAGCGGGGGCCGCCACAGATACGCAGTATTTT. It yields the protein CASSPVGVAGAATDTQYF. V usage is TRBV3-1 (or the pseudogene TRBV3-2) and J usage is TRBJ2-3; 9 bases fit TRBD2. CDR1 is LGHDT, CDR2 YNNKEL, per germline (reference sequence). This CDR3 comprises 18 residues. V dropped 4 bases and J dropped 2; count of bases not matched to a gene: 13.

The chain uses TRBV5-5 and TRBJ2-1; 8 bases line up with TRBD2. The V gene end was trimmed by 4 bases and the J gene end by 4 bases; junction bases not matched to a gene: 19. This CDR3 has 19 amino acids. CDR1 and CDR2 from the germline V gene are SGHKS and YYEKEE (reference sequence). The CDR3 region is CASSPEAKGSGAGYNEQFF. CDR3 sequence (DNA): TGTGCCAGCAGCCCTGAGGCGAAGGGTAGCGGGGCGGGTTACAATGAGCAGTTCTTC.

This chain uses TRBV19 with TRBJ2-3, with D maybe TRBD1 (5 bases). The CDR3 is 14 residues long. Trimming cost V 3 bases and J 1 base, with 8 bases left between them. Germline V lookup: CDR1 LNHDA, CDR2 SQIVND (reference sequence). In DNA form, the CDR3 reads TGTGCCAGTAGTATCCCGACAGGCACAGATACGCAGTATTTT. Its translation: CASSIPTGTDTQYF.

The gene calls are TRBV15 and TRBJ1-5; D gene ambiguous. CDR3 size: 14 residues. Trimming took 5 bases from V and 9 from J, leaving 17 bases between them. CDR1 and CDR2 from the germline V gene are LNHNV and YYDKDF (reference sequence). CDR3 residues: CATSLPGVPGPQHF. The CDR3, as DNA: TGTGCCACCAGCCTTCCTGGGGTGCCAGGGCCCCAGCATTTT. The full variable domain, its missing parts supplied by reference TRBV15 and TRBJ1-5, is DAMVIQNPRYQVTQFGKPVTLSCSQTLNHNVMYWYQQKSSQAPKLLFHYYDKDFNNEADTPDNFQSRRPNTSFCFLDIRSPGLGDTAMYLCATSLPGVPGPQHFGDGTRLSIL.

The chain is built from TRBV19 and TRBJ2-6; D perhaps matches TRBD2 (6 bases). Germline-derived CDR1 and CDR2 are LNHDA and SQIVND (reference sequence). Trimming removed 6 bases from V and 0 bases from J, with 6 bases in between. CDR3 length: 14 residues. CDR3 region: CASSGGSGANVLTF. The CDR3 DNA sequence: TGTGCCAGTAGCGGGGGCTCTGGGGCCAACGTCCTGACTTTC.